Below are 7 T cell receptor beta chains sequenced from a single sample in a study of blood T cells in healthy people across ages. Then a second PCR, running about 7 to 11 cycles, was carried out with a sample-barcoded 5' primer and a J-beta primer mix. TCRdb processed the 5' RACE reads anew with MiXCR; each CDR3 protein has one entry. Among 850,000 to 1,100,000 distinct CDR3 sequences listed, more than 30% were seen once. Sample: blood. All receptors derive from a man aged 18 to 35 in good health.

The V call is TRBV2, the J call TRBJ1-1; 8 bases line up with TRBD1. With 0 bases clipped from V and 10 bases from J, the junction kept 13 bases outside the gene matches. This CDR3 spans 16 amino acids. Germline V lookup: CDR1 SNHLY, CDR2 FYNNEI. The CDR3 reads CASSEALIGRGHIAFF. The CDR3 bases are TGTGCCAGCAGTGAAGCGCTTATAGGCAGGGGGCATATAGCTTTCTTT.

The V gene is TRBV9, the J gene TRBJ2-7; D perhaps matches TRBD2 (6 bases). This CDR3 has 14 residues. V lost 4 bases, J lost 5 bases, and 16 bases lay in between. Germline CDR1 is SGDLS and CDR2 is YYNGEE. CDR3 loop: CASSPRGNFDEQYF. The CDR3 coding sequence is TGTGCCAGCAGCCCCCGCGGGAACTTCGACGAGCAGTACTTC.

This clonotype was found a few times. CDR3: CSVYDRGEKLFF. CDR3 nucleotides: TGCAGCGTCTACGACCGGGGTGAAAAACTGTTTTTT. This chain connects TRBV29-1 to TRBJ1-4; no definite D call. The germline V gene encodes CDR1 SQVTM and CDR2 ANQGSEA. The ends were cut back, 6 bases at V and 7 bases at J, with 12 bases in the middle. The CDR3 runs to 12 residues.

The chain links TRBV6-2 or TRBV6-3 to TRBJ2-3; D might be TRBD2 (7 bases). This CDR3 is 16 amino acids long. In germline, CDR1 is MNHEY, CDR2 SVGEGT. Trimming shortened V by 4 bases and J by 6 bases, and 20 bases separated the two germline ends. The CDR3 nucleotides are TGTGCCAGCAGTTTCCCGCGGGGGCCCCATCCGGATACGCAGTATTTT. As protein: CASSFPRGPHPDTQYF.

This clonotype was detected a few times. The genes are TRBV6-2 or TRBV6-3 and TRBJ2-5; TRBD1 is a possible D gene (7 bases). The length of the CDR3 is 13 residues. Germline-derived CDR1 and CDR2 are MNHEY and SVGEGT. CDR3 in DNA: TGTGCGGTTTCCAGGGGGGACAAGGGTCCGCAGTACTTC. Its protein is CAVSRGDKGPQYF.

V is TRBV3-1 and J is TRBJ2-1, with a possible D match to TRBD2 (6 bases). CDR3 length: 17 amino acids. CDR1 and CDR2 (germline): LGHDT, YNNKEL (reference sequence). Trimming shortened V by 0 bases and J by 2 bases, and 14 bases separated the two germline ends. The CDR3 DNA is TGTGCCAGCAGCCAAGATCCCAGCGGGTCTGCCTACAATGAGCAGTTCTTC. It yields the protein CASSQDPSGSAYNEQFF.

This clonotype was picked up a small number of times. The CDR3 nucleotides are TGCGCCAGCAGCCACTCCTTACGGCTCGGTGCAACTAATGAAAAACTGTTTTTT. Encoded protein: CASSHSLRLGATNEKLFF. The V and J genes are TRBV4-1 and TRBJ1-4; no firm D call. The germline V gene encodes CDR1 MGHRA and CDR2 YSYEKL. Deletions cut 3 bases from V and 0 bases from J, with 17 bases between. CDR3 length: 18 residues.